The rows below give T cell receptor beta chains drawn from one sample of a study of CD8+CD57+ T cells in acquired aplastic anemia. TCRdb independently ran MiXCR on the reads; one entry per CDR3 protein. Altogether some 160,000 distinct CDR3 sequences are present, about 50% being singletons, with the ten largest covering about 30%. Sequencing was done on a sample of sorted CD4+, CD8+, or CD8+CD57+ T cells (not recorded which) from PBMCs. The receptors originated from a human donor with aplastic anemia. Each CDR3 is given without its conserved first and last residue. Some rows mark clone size as missing; the rest say once, few, many or name a class of expanded clone.

v_call	clone_size	cdr3_aa
TRBV11-1	NA	ASSLGGLAGGWETQY
TRBV9	many	ASSVGDSGSLDEQY
TRBV20-1	many	SASVVPEGNQPQH
TRBV15	many	ATSAEGGVMYGYT
TRBV27	many	ASSLRGPYEQY
TRBV6-6	many	ASSYLGAYEQY
TRBV6-5	many	ASSYSDRGRQETQY
TRBV6-1	NA	ASSQKLVSGELF
TRBV5-4	many	ATLDNTGELF
TRBV20-1	NA	SVSPGTGPYEQY
TRBV14	many	ASSQEIGLAGYEQY
TRBV12-3/TRBV12-4	NA	ASSPRTGVTDTQY
TRBV19	many	ASFTHRGWDTEAF
TRBV29-1	once	SVVGVRGGEQY
TRBV25-1	many	ASSGQGAGTEAF
TRBV10-3	NA	ATMPTGNQPQH
TRBV12-3/TRBV12-4	many	ASSLARAETQY
TRBV12-5	many	ASGDEVKSGQY
TRBV7-2	many	ASSSSLELF
TRBV10-2	once	ASMLGGGSNQPQH
TRBV15	few	ATSSSVGDSSYEQY
TRBV30	many	AWSPSRGEQY
TRBV30	NA	AWSVQGYGYT
TRBV20-1	many	SARGLHGGHRTRVSYEQY
TRBV7-2	NA	ASSPHRFGSYEQY
TRBV2	NA	ASSYRWGQETQY
TRBV4-1	NA	ASSQDRTGGRAEQY
TRBV2	few	ASSEWETGNSPLH
TRBV14	many	ASSQDLDAGEQY
TRBV7-9	many	ASSRQGGANYGYT
TRBV24-1	NA	ATRSGGELEHEQY
TRBV27	NA	ASRGVGGFGVAF
TRBV7-8	few	ASSLGARELF
TRBV15	NA	ATIPGDSGANVLT
TRBV7-6	NA	ASSLAFTPNTEAF
TRBV15	NA	ATGSTGDEQY
TRBV5-1	many	ASSLTMDSRWGYT
TRBV7-2	few	ASTGTMYEQF
TRBV19	once	ASSEVGGRDTQY
TRBV29-1	NA	SVGTADTQY
TRBV2	NA	ASRPTSAPYEQY